The 16 T cell receptor beta chains reported below all come from one sample, sequenced in a study of monozygotic twins with inflammatory bowel disease (dated by TCRdb to between 2018 and 2020). The library was produced with 5' RACE. Sequencing was carried out with an Illumina HiSeq 2500. With the reads reprocessed by TCRdb, a single entry stands for each CDR3 protein sequence and no DNA is reported. This sample's table has entries for some 130,000 distinct CDR3 sequences. The ten largest account for 1% to 1.5% of the sample. The sequenced sample consisted of blood. Receptors originate from a human donor with ulcerative colitis or Crohn's disease, or a healthy co-twin of an affected twin (not recorded which).

The chain uses TRBV30 and TRBJ2-3. Germline-derived CDR1 and CDR2 are GTSNPN and SVGIG (reference sequence). The CDR3 runs to 12 residues. The CDR3 spells CAWSVIRDTQYF.

CDR3 loop: CASSFAPGPYEQYF. The chain carries TRBV19 and TRBJ2-7; TCRdb proposes TRBD1, but this gene call is untestable without DNA. The CDR3 covers 14 residues. From germline, CDR1 is LNHDA and CDR2 SQIVND (reference sequence).

The V gene is TRBV5-6, the J gene TRBJ2-7; TCRdb's D call, TRBD2, is unchecked because there is no DNA. From germline, CDR1 is SGHDT and CDR2 YYEEEE. The CDR3 has 15 residues. CDR3 in amino acids: CASSIPGLGRGEQYF.

V is TRBV30 and J is TRBJ1-2; as DNA is missing, the TRBD1 call by TCRdb cannot be tested. CDR1 is GTSNPN and CDR2 is SVGIG in the germline V gene (reference sequence). This CDR3 is built from 13 residues. CDR3: CAWTGQGNYGYTF.

This chain connects TRBV12-3 or TRBV12-4 to TRBJ2-1; TCRdb's assignment of TRBD2 cannot be checked, as there is no DNA. CDR3 size: 15 residues. The CDR3 region is CASSLLSGAYNEQFF.

The chain has TRBV27 and TRBJ1-1; TCRdb's D call of TRBD1 is untestable without DNA. This CDR3 contains 15 residues. CDR1 and CDR2 from the germline V gene are MNHEY and SMNVEV (reference sequence). The CDR3 here is CASSLWPGGGTEAFF.

The chain carries TRBV5-1 and TRBJ1-2. This CDR3 comprises 14 residues. Germline CDR1 is SGHRS and CDR2 is YFSETQ. The CDR3: CASSLFEGSYGYTF.

The V and J genes are TRBV10-3 and TRBJ2-3; TCRdb's D call, TRBD1, is unchecked because there is no DNA. The CDR3 runs 19 residues. Germline-derived CDR1 and CDR2 are ENHRY and SYGVKD. CDR3 loop: CAITQTDFGGTGITDTQYF.

The rearrangement uses TRBV20-1 and TRBJ1-4; TCRdb's D gene call, TRBD1, goes unchecked for lack of DNA. Germline assignment: CDR1 DFQATT and CDR2 SNEGSKA (reference sequence). There are 13 residues in the CDR3. The CDR3 region is CSAPGRADEKLFF.

The genes are TRBV7-3 and TRBJ2-2; lacking DNA, the TRBD1 call made by TCRdb goes unchecked. The V gene's germline CDR1 is SGHTA and CDR2 FQGTGA. The CDR3 has 15 amino acids. CDR3 sequence: CASSTRQGKAGELFF.

This sequence joins TRBV5-1 and TRBJ1-1; TCRdb selects TRBD1, and the lack of DNA leaves this call unchecked. Germline CDR1 reads SGHRS; CDR2 reads YFSETQ. CDR3 length: 14 amino acids. This CDR3 is CASRHDRGRTEAFF.

CDR3 amino acids: CASSFRIGPNTGELFF. The chain uses TRBV5-1 and TRBJ2-2. The CDR3 consists of 16 residues. Per germline, CDR1 SGHRS and CDR2 YFSETQ.

The rearrangement uses TRBV20-1 and TRBJ2-3; the TCRdb call, TRBD2, lacks DNA for checking. The CDR3 consists of 14 residues. The germline gives CDR1 DFQATT, CDR2 SNEGSKA (reference sequence). CDR3 amino acids: CSAGREALTDTQYF.

The genes are TRBV5-5 and TRBJ2-6. The CDR3 runs 15 residues. Germline CDR1 is SGHKS and CDR2 is YYEKEE (reference sequence). The CDR3 protein is CASSLEDSGANVLTF.

CDR3 loop: CASSETQGNGYTF. The chain joins TRBV5-1 to TRBJ1-2; TCRdb picks TRBD1, but there is no DNA to check that call. In germline, CDR1 is SGHRS, CDR2 YFSETQ. CDR3 size: 13 residues.

The chain combines TRBV6-5 with TRBJ1-1; the D call from TCRdb, TRBD1, cannot be confirmed without DNA. The CDR3 consists of 11 residues. Germline values: CDR1 MNHEY, CDR2 SVGAGI. CDR3 protein: CATKGPGGAFF.